A selection of T cell receptor beta chains follows, all from one sample in a study of cytomegalovirus exposure and HLA in healthy donors. Measured with immunoSEQ multiplex PCR; TCRdb has only the in-frame clones, and not every one. The profile shows some 110,000 clones, more than 65% of them singletons. Sequenced sample: PBMCs. The receptors derive from a woman between 55 and 75 years old in good health and CMV-seropositive. Both conserved end residues are part of each CDR3. The D gene is left open where the match is weak. Size tells how often a clone was seen (once, few, many) or the class of an expanded clone, and some rows leave it out.

TRBV18	TRBD1	TRBJ1-5	NA	TGTGCCAGCTCACCACAAGGGGGCACGGGCAATCAGCCCCAGCATTTT	CASSPQGGTGNQPQHF
TRBV30	NA	TRBJ1-6	NA	TGTGCCTGGAGTCGGACCATGGGGGGGCAGGCCTATAATTCACCCCTCCACTTT	CAWSRTMGGQAYNSPLHF
TRBV10-3	TRBD2	TRBJ2-1	once	TGTGCCATCAGTGAGGGGGAACTAGCGGGGGATGAGCAGTTCTTC	CAISEGELAGDEQFF
TRBV13	TRBD1	TRBJ1-1	NA	TGTGCCAGCAGCTACAGGGGGGGACCGATGAACACTGAAGCTTTCTTT	CASSYRGGPMNTEAFF
TRBV5-1	TRBD2	TRBJ2-2	NA	TGCGCCAGCAGCTCAATAGCGGGGGGGAACACCGGGGAGCTGTTTTTT	CASSSIAGGNTGELFF
TRBV30	NA	TRBJ2-2	NA	TGTGCCTGGAGTAGAGACTCGGGGACCGGGGAGCTGTTTTTT	CAWSRDSGTGELFF
TRBV30	NA	TRBJ1-2	NA	TGTGCCTGGAGGGGCAGGGTTAACTATGGCTACACCTTC	CAWRGRVNYGYTF
TRBV6-1	NA	TRBJ2-1	few	TGTGCCAGCACCGGCGAGGGCCTAAATGAGCAGTTCTTC	CASTGEGLNEQFF
TRBV5-6	NA	TRBJ2-2	few	TGTGCCAGCAGCTTGGTGGGGGCTGGCGGGGAGCTGTTTTTT	CASSLVGAGGELFF
TRBV30	NA	TRBJ1-5	NA	TGTGCCTGGAATACGGGCAATCAGCCCCAGCATTTT	CAWNTGNQPQHF
TRBV19	NA	TRBJ2-3	NA	TGTGCCAGTAGTATAGATTTCGGCACAGATACGCAGTATTTT	CASSIDFGTDTQYF
TRBV6-5	TRBD1	TRBJ1-5	NA	TGTGCCAGCAGCCCAGACAGGGGCAATCAGCCCCAGCATTTT	CASSPDRGNQPQHF
TRBV7-9	TRBD1	TRBJ1-2	NA	TGTGCCAGCAGCCGGGACAGGGCGAGCGGCTACACCTTC	CASSRDRASGYTF
TRBV5-4	TRBD1	TRBJ1-6	once	TGTGCCAGCAGCTTTAGTAGGGGGCCAAATTCACCCCTCCACTTT	CASSFSRGPNSPLHF
TRBV6-5	NA	TRBJ1-6	NA	TGTGCCAGCAAGTCGGGACATAATAATTCACCCCTCCACTTT	CASKSGHNNSPLHF
TRBV5-4	NA	TRBJ2-1	NA	TGTGCCAGCAGCTTGCGGCAGGGCCACTACAATGAGCAGTTCTTC	CASSLRQGHYNEQFF
TRBV7-3	NA	TRBJ2-3	few	TGTGCCAGCAGCCCAGACTATTTGAGCACAGATACGCAGTATTTT	CASSPDYLSTDTQYF
TRBV5-1	NA	TRBJ1-1	NA	TGCGCCAGCACCCGCACAGGGCCGAACACTGAAGCTTTCTTT	CASTRTGPNTEAFF
TRBV2	TRBD1	TRBJ1-1	NA	TGTGCCAGCAGTGACGGGCAGGGGGCTGAAGCTTTCTTT	CASSDGQGAEAFF
TRBV5-1	TRBD2	TRBJ2-3	NA	TGCGCCAGCAGCGGGATAGCGGGAGTCTGGGCAGATACGCAGTATTTT	CASSGIAGVWADTQYF
TRBV4-2	TRBD2	TRBJ2-7	once	TGTGCCAGCAGCCAAGGGGTTAGCGGGGTTCGGGAGCAGTACTTC	CASSQGVSGVREQYF
TRBV6-1	TRBD2	TRBJ2-6	NA	TGTGCCAGCAGTGTTATGGGGGGGTCTGGGGCCAACGTCCTGACTTTC	CASSVMGGSGANVLTF
TRBV19	NA	TRBJ1-5	once	TGTGCCAGTGGAGACAGATCGAAGAATCAGCCCCAGCATTTT	CASGDRSKNQPQHF
TRBV18	TRBD2	TRBJ2-1	NA	TGTGCCAGCTCACAAACCCCCCCCGTGAGACTAGCGGGAGTGCCGAATGAGCAGTTCTTC	CASSQTPPVRLAGVPNEQFF
TRBV6-5	TRBD1	TRBJ1-2	NA	TGTGCCAGCAGTTCAGGGGGCGTGAACTATGGCTACACCTTC	CASSSGGVNYGYTF
TRBV5-4	NA	TRBJ1-2	NA	TGTGCCAGCAGCTTCGCAGGATCTAACTATGGCTACACCTTC	CASSFAGSNYGYTF
TRBV6-5	TRBD1	TRBJ1-1	NA	TGTGCCAGCAGGAGGGGACAGATGAACACTGAAGCTTTCTTT	CASRRGQMNTEAFF
TRBV14	TRBD2	TRBJ2-7	NA	TGTGCCAGCAGCCCCCGGAGCGGGGGAAACCCCGGGCAGTACTTC	CASSPRSGGNPGQYF
TRBV5-1	NA	TRBJ2-7	NA	TGCGCCAGCAGCTTGGAAGCGGAGAGCTCCTACGAGCAGTACTTC	CASSLEAESSYEQYF
TRBV27	TRBD2	TRBJ2-2	NA	TGTGCCAGCAGTTTACTAGCGGGAGGGGGGGTGGCCACCGGGGAGCTGTTTTTT	CASSLLAGGGVATGELFF
TRBV7-2	TRBD1	TRBJ1-1	few	TGTGCCAGCAGCCCGAGACCGGGACAGGGGGCGCGAACTGAAGCTTTCTTT	CASSPRPGQGARTEAFF
TRBV5-1	NA	TRBJ2-3	NA	TGCGCCAGCAGCTCCTCCGGCACAGATACGCAGTATTTT	CASSSSGTDTQYF
TRBV7-3	TRBD1	TRBJ1-2	NA	TGTGCCAGCAGCTGGGAGGGGGCAGGGGGCGTCCTCACCTTC	CASSWEGAGGVLTF
TRBV5-1	TRBD1	TRBJ1-3	once	TGCGCCAGCAGCTGGGGGACAGGGGACGGAAACACCATATATTTT	CASSWGTGDGNTIYF
TRBV5-5	TRBD1	TRBJ2-2	NA	TGTGCCAGCAGCTTGGGGGACAGGGAGGACAGGGAGCTGTTTTTT	CASSLGDREDRELFF
TRBV11-3	TRBD2	TRBJ2-6	NA	TGTGCCAGCAGCGTTAGCGGGACTGGGGCCAACGTCCTGACTTTC	CASSVSGTGANVLTF
TRBV7-7	TRBD2	TRBJ2-5	NA	TGTGCTAGCAGCTCAACTAGCGGGGGGTGGGAGACCCAGTACTTC	CASSSTSGGWETQYF
TRBV7-6	NA	TRBJ2-7	NA	TGTGCCTGGGGGCAGGGCACCTACGAGCAGTACTTC	CAWGQGTYEQYF